Described below is a single TCR beta chain sequence and its context. Its antigen is not known. The sample originates from a study of cytomegalovirus exposure and HLA in healthy donors. Here immunoSEQ multiplex PCR was the method, and the copy in TCRdb shows in-frame clones only, minus some. The table includes around 300,000 clones, around 86% detected once. Germline CDR1 SGHNT, CDR2 YENEEA. This CDR3 has 14 residues. V gave up 1 base and J gave up 2 bases, with 8 bases separating them. Study conclusions and caveats: Most observed TCR sequences were rare, whereas some public TCRs were detected in many donors.

Sequencing was done on a sample of PBMCs. The V gene is TRBV11-3, the J gene TRBJ2-5, with a tentative D call TRBD1 (5 bases). This sequence was found in a woman between 18 and 29 years old in good health and CMV-seronegative. DNA for the CDR3: TGTGCCAGCAGCTTAGGCAGGGAACAAGAGACCCAGTACTTC. This translates into CASSLGREQETQYF.